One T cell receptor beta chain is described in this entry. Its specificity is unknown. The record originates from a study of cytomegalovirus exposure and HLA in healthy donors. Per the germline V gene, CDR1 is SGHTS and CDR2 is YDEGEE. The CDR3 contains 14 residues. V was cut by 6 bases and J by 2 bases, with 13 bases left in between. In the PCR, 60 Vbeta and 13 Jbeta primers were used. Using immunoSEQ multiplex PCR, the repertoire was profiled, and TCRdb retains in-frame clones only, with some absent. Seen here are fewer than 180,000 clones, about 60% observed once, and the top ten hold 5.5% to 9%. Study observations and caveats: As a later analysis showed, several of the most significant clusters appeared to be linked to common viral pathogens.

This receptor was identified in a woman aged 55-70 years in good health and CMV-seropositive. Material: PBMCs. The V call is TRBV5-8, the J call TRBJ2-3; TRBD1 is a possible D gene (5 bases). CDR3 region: CASTSGLPTDTQYF. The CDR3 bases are TGTGCCAGCACCTCAGGGTTACCCACAGATACGCAGTATTTT. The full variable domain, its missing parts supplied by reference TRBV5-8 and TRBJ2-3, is EAGVTQSPTHLIKTRGQQATLRCSPISGHTSVYWYQQALGLGLQFLLWYDEGEERNRGNFPPRFSGRQFPNYSSELNVNALELEDSALYLCASTSGLPTDTQYFGPGTRLTVL.